The 9 T cell receptor beta chains below come from one sample, sequenced in a study of T cell responses to AZD1222 COVID-19 vaccine. The assay was immunoSEQ multiplex PCR, and TCRdb's table has in-frame clones only and misses some. In the table there are approximately 110,000 clones, around nine tenths of which are singletons. Sequenced here: peripheral blood, sampled on day 0 of AZD1222 vaccination. These receptors came from an adult in good health.

The chain joins TRBV5-1 to TRBJ1-4; D remains ambiguous. CDR3 length: 14 amino acids. V lost 2 bases and J 6 bases, leaving 11 bases between the germline ends. From germline, CDR1 is SGHRS and CDR2 YFSETQ. The CDR3 sequence: CASSFDGGDEKLFF. CDR3 nucleotide sequence: TGCGCCAGCAGCTTTGACGGTGGGGATGAAAAACTGTTTTTT. Using reference TRBV5-1 and TRBJ1-4 for the parts outside the CDR3, the full variable domain is KAGVTQTPRYLIKTRGQQVTLSCSPISGHRSVSWYQQTPGQGLQFLFEYFSETQRNKGNFPGRFSGRQFSNSRSEMNVSTLELGDSALYLCASSFDGGDEKLFFGSGTQLSVL.

The chain has TRBV15 and TRBJ1-2, with TRBD1 matching 8 bases. The germline V gene has CDR1 LNHNV and CDR2 YYDKDF (reference sequence). V shed 3 bases and J 0 bases; nucleotides not matched to a gene: 0. The CDR3 has 14 residues. The CDR3 loop is CATSRDRANYGYTF. In DNA, the CDR3 is TGTGCCACCAGCAGGGACAGGGCTAACTATGGCTACACCTTC. The variable domain in full, with the rest retrieved from reference TRBV15 and TRBJ1-2, is DAMVIQNPRYQVTQFGKPVTLSCSQTLNHNVMYWYQQKSSQAPKLLFHYYDKDFNNEADTPDNFQSRRPNTSFCFLDIRSPGLGDTAMYLCATSRDRANYGYTFGSGTRLTVV.

In this sample, this clone turned up once. The junction and the germline gene differ at one end; a read error may be behind it. The gene calls are TRBV19 and TRBJ1-5; D is undetermined. Germline CDR1 LNHDA, CDR2 SQIVND (reference sequence). The CDR3 is 12 amino acids. The CDR3 DNA reads TGTGCCAGTAGGGGTAGCGATCAGCCCCAGCATTTT. Protein product: CASRGSDQPQHF.

This sequence joins TRBV10-2 and TRBJ2-5; tentative D call: TRBD2 (5 bases). Trimming left V 3 bases short and J 2 bases short, with 10 bases between. The CDR3 sequence is 14 residues long. Germline V gene lookup returns CDR1 WSHSY and CDR2 SAAADI. This CDR3 reads CASSERLAQETQYF. Written as DNA, the CDR3 is TGCGCCAGCAGTGAACGGTTAGCGCAAGAGACCCAGTACTTC.

This clone was seen just once. J is TRBJ2-7 and V is TRBV9, with 11 bases matching TRBD2. The CDR3 is made up of 16 amino acids. CDR1 SGDLS and CDR2 YYNGEE come from the germline V gene. V lost 2 bases to trimming and J lost 3 bases; unmatched junction nucleotides: 7. CDR3 DNA sequence: TGTGCCAGCAGCGTTTCTAGCGGGAGGACATTCTACGAGCAGTACTTC. It yields the protein CASSVSSGRTFYEQYF.

The chain is built from TRBV28 and TRBJ2-2, with TRBD1 matching 9 bases. Germline CDR1 and CDR2: MDHEN and SYDVKM. The CDR3 sequence is 16 residues long. V shed 7 bases and J 6 bases; nucleotides not matched to a gene: 12. In nucleotides, the CDR3 is TGTGCCAGCAACGCGCCGGGACAGGGATTGGCCGGGGAGCTGTTTTTT. Translated: CASNAPGQGLAGELFF.

The V gene is TRBV18, the J gene TRBJ2-7; unclear D gene. CDR3 length: 15 residues. Between the trimmed V and J ends, which lost 1 base and 6 bases, there was a span of 16 bases. Germline V gives CDR1 KGHSH, CDR2 LQKENI. The CDR3 is CASSPLSGAPVEQYF. The DNA for the CDR3 is TGTGCCAGCTCACCACTTTCAGGAGCTCCGGTCGAGCAGTACTTC.

J is TRBJ1-2 and V is TRBV2; D remains unclear. Germline V gives CDR1 SNHLY, CDR2 FYNNEI. Trimming removed 2 bases from V and 5 bases from J, with 9 bases in between. The CDR3 totals 13 residues. The chain's CDR3 is CASSENVEYGYTF. The DNA for the CDR3 is TGTGCCAGCAGTGAAAACGTAGAATATGGCTACACCTTC.

V is TRBV5-1 and J is TRBJ2-2, with 7 bases lining up with TRBD1. V lost 0 bases, J lost 0 bases, and 2 bases stayed unmatched. The CDR3 loop spans 16 amino acids. Germline V lookup: CDR1 SGHRS, CDR2 YFSETQ. DNA of the CDR3: TGCGCCAGCAGCTTGGGAGGGACAGCGAACACCGGGGAGCTGTTTTTT. Its translation: CASSLGGTANTGELFF.